These T cell receptor beta chains were read from a single sample in a study of response to subunit inactivated influenza vaccine. TCRdb passed the RT-PCR reads through MiXCR, listing each CDR3 protein once. Found here are about 480,000 distinct CDR3 sequences, under 15% of them singletons; the top ten hold less than 15%. This sample comprised PBMCs from blood, obtained roughly 45 days after vaccination. The source is a man aged 45-60 years who received an inactivated influenza vaccine. Both conserved end residues are trimmed from each CDR3. The order of the fields is V gene, CDR3 protein.

TRBV7-9,ASSQGRSQETQY
TRBV12-3/TRBV12-4,ASSPSRGNTEAF
TRBV10-3,AISEPLGQNKVSF
TRBV11-1,ASSPLGTGVVFGANVLT
TRBV7-3,ASSPNPGEQF
TRBV12-3/TRBV12-4,ASSDWASRETQY
TRBV11-2,ASSSLADYEQY
TRBV20-1,SARPSGGSYNEQF
TRBV6-5,ASSYSTAYNEQF
TRBV14,ASSQVLAVNEQF
TRBV4-3,ASSQDAFGETQY
TRBV6-2/TRBV6-3,ASSESDLGANEQF
TRBV5-1,ASSLAGDNQPQH
TRBV7-6,ASSGGTENYEQY
TRBV30,AWSEGLNTEAF
TRBV20-1,SARLSGSGTDTQY
TRBV7-2,ASSNGSLGTKPF
TRBV7-2,ASSSNAYLSGNTIY
TRBV30,AWSAAFQGNSPLH
TRBV20-1,SARRGLESAEQY
TRBV9,ASSPRDGSNEKLF
TRBV20-1,SADLGARQETQY
TRBV6-2/TRBV6-3,ASSTQGGKNIQY
TRBV11-2,ASSLVPKGGVYEQY
TRBV6-2/TRBV6-3,ASSPHDPSNQPQH
TRBV7-8,ASSLAQRRGNEQF
TRBV9,ASARLAGGETQY
TRBV5-6,ASSLTPTGLVYEQY
TRBV7-2,ASSGGGLYEQY
TRBV9,ASSVVGNPDNEKLF
TRBV5-1,ASSLASLGFRLYTGELF
TRBV5-5,ASSPDREPNTGELF
TRBV24-1,ATSESGWTEAF
TRBV5-5,ASSRSGDIYNEQF
TRBV15,ATSRELLGTEAF
TRBV24-1,ATAPGTSFYEQF
TRBV5-1,ASSFTGLGTGELF
TRBV6-5,ASSSLAGFLETQY
TRBV4-3,ASSRQAGASYNEQF
TRBV7-6,ASSLDDRGRVEQF
TRBV12-3/TRBV12-4,ASSFSGDTQETQY
TRBV6-2/TRBV6-3,ASNRASGSDTQY
TRBV6-2/TRBV6-3,ASSSTGTAEINGYT
TRBV29-1,SVIPVSGNTIY
TRBV5-1,ASSLRGDRSTGYNEQF
TRBV10-3,AIKRDSLGEQF
TRBV20-1,SARGQISNQPQH
TRBV20-1,SAIVSGLGAETQY
TRBV5-6,ASSFAGYEQY
TRBV15,ATSRVAVSYNSPLH
TRBV15,ATSRSRGTGELF
TRBV20-1,SAIGQGLGVNVLT
TRBV11-2,ASSWGQGLAEQF
TRBV20-1,SALPGTSDFGQF
TRBV6-1,ASSSYMGKLTPDTQY
TRBV10-3,AISPGTASSYEQY
TRBV20-1,SAPGTSGGYYEQY